These T cell receptor beta chains were read from a single sample in a study of blood T cell repertoires in COVID-19. The table came from immunoSEQ multiplex PCR; TCRdb's copy has only in-frame clones and leaves some out. The sample lists around 270,000 clones; 70% to 90% were seen once. The sequencing sample was made of PBMCs or T cells enriched from blood (not recorded which). Receptors were obtained from a woman in her twenties or thirties who had recovered from COVID-19. The CDR3 runs from the conserved cysteine through the conserved F or W. The D gene is left open where the match is weak. Not all rows give a size; the values are once, few, many and, for expanded clones, a class.

. TRBJ1-2 . TRBV5-8 CASSLPHGGYRDGYTF TGTGCCAGCAGCTTACCCCACGGGGGGTATAGGGATGGCTACACCTTC
. TRBJ2-2 . TRBV5-6 CASTYGGRNTGELFF TGTGCCAGCACGTACGGGGGGCGGAACACCGGGGAGCTGTTTTTT
TRBD2 TRBJ2-4 . TRBV4-1 CASSQEALAGVNIQYF TGCGCCAGCAGCCAAGAGGCACTAGCGGGAGTTAACATTCAGTACTTC
TRBD1 TRBJ2-5 once TRBV2 CASSESQGASGETQYF TGTGCCAGCAGTGAATCGCAGGGGGCCTCTGGAGAGACCCAGTACTTC
. TRBJ1-1 few TRBV10-3 CAMNDTPEGLAFF TGTGCCATGAATGACACCCCCGAAGGCCTAGCTTTCTTT
. TRBJ1-6 once TRBV20-1 CSARFVGTLHF TGCAGTGCTAGATTCGTCGGGACCCTCCACTTT
TRBD1 TRBJ2-1 . TRBV3-1/TRBV3-2 CASSLRQGLNVNEQFF TGTGCCAGCAGCCTCAGACAGGGCCTAAATGTAAATGAGCAGTTCTTC
TRBD1 TRBJ2-5 . TRBV7-2 CASSLLSRDRVGPEETQYF TGTGCCAGCAGCCTCCTTTCCCGGGACAGGGTGGGCCCCGAAGAGACCCAGTACTTC
TRBD1 TRBJ1-2 . TRBV9 CASSPLQGAYGYTF TGTGCCAGCAGCCCCCTCCAGGGGGCCTATGGCTACACCTTC
TRBD1 TRBJ2-2 . TRBV11-3 CASSLTGGSAGELFF TGTGCCAGCAGCTTAACAGGGGGTTCGGCCGGGGAGCTGTTTTTT
. TRBJ1-1 . TRBV3-1/TRBV3-2 CASSQAGEAFF TGTGCCAGCAGCCAAGCCGGGGAAGCTTTCTTT
. TRBJ1-2 . TRBV28 CASSLEYGYTF TGTGCCAGCAGTTTAGAGTATGGCTACACCTTC
. TRBJ2-6 . TRBV6-4 CASSDSTASGANVLTF TGTGCCAGCAGTGACTCGACAGCCTCTGGGGCCAACGTCCTGACTTTC